Each of the 17 T cell receptor beta chains below was sequenced from the same sample in a study of blood T cells in healthy people across ages. The authors ran a second PCR of roughly 7 to 11 cycles using a sample-barcoded 5' primer and a J-beta primer mix. TCRdb used MiXCR to reprocess the 5' RACE reads, holding one entry per CDR3 protein. The sample consists of about 930,000 distinct CDR3 sequences, 25% to 35% of them appearing once. The same specimen was also included in a second study, on T cells of mothers and their children.

Source material: blood. Receptors originate from a woman aged 40 to 50 in good health.

This clonotype was recorded a few times. CDR3 sequence reads: CASSTGVPYEQYF. For the CDR3, the DNA is TGTGCCAGCAGTACAGGGGTACCCTACGAGCAGTACTTC. The chain combines TRBV12-3 or TRBV12-4 with TRBJ2-4; 7 nucleotides align to TRBD1. The J call may not be correct, given that the DNA end is closer to TRBJ2-7. The CDR3 length is 13 residues.

This clonotype was found a few times. The gene calls are TRBV20-1 and TRBJ2-7; weak D call: TRBD2 (7 bases). The CDR3 length is 15 residues. Trimming left V 3 bases short and J 0 bases short, with 15 bases between. In germline, CDR1 is DFQATT, CDR2 SNEGSKA (reference sequence). The CDR3 region is CSASLGGGGSYEQYF. As DNA, the CDR3 is TGCAGTGCTAGTTTGGGGGGCGGGGGCTCCTACGAGCAGTACTTC.

This clonotype has more than one count but fewer than ten. The rearrangement links TRBV11-2 to TRBJ1-4; tentative D call: TRBD1 (5 bases). CDR1 SGHAT and CDR2 FQNNGV come from the germline V gene. Between the trimmed V and J ends, which lost 5 bases and 4 bases, there was a span of 11 bases. The CDR3 loop spans 14 amino acids. The CDR3 is CASSLGAFNEKLFF. CDR3 in DNA: TGTGCCAGCAGCCTTGGGGCGTTTAATGAAAAACTGTTTTTT.

On this clonotype itself: A much larger clone lies a single base off, so this may be a read error. This chain uses TRBV12-3 or TRBV12-4 with TRBJ2-7, with D possibly matching TRBD2 (6 bases). This CDR3 region has 14 residues. The V and J ends lost 7 bases and 0 bases respectively, with 13 bases between them. In DNA, the CDR3 is TGTGCCAGCAATGACGGGGGACCCTCCTACGAGCAGTACTTC. Encoded protein: CASNDGGPSYEQYF.

In this sample, this clonotype turned up a few times. V and J are TRBV27 and TRBJ1-3; D is unresolved. Trimming cost V 2 bases and J 4 bases, with 15 bases left between them. Germline lookup yields CDR1 MNHEY and CDR2 SMNVEV (reference sequence). There are 16 residues in the CDR3. CDR3 protein: CASSLGRADVGNTIYF. CDR3 in DNA: TGTGCCAGCAGTTTAGGGCGGGCAGATGTCGGAAACACCATATATTTT.

This clonotype was counted only a few times. The chain couples TRBV6-1 to TRBJ2-2, with D possibly TRBD1 on 6 matching bases. Trimming cost V 2 bases and J 7 bases, with 8 bases left between them. CDR3 length: 13 residues. Germline V gene data show CDR1 as MNHNS and CDR2 as SASEGT. CDR3 nucleotide sequence: TGTGCCAGCAGTGAAACAGGGATCGGGGAGCTGTTTTTT. This translates into CASSETGIGELFF.

On this clonotype itself: A read error may be the cause here, since a much bigger clone is one base away. This sequence joins TRBV6-2 or TRBV6-3 and TRBJ2-7, with TRBD1 matching 7 bases. This CDR3 has 13 amino acids. Germline trimming cut 6 bases from V and 9 bases from J; bases unmatched to any gene: 11. In germline, CDR1 is MNHEY, CDR2 SVGEGT. The CDR3: CASSPVQGLGQYF. In DNA form, the CDR3 reads TGTGCCAGCAGCCCCGTACAGGGGCTAGGGCAGTACTTC.

The chain recombines TRBV28 with TRBJ2-1; the D is unclear. Trimming took 6 bases from V and 5 from J, leaving 14 bases between them. Germline CDR1 and CDR2: MDHEN and SYDVKM. The CDR3 contains 14 residues. The CDR3 protein is CASSRRAQNNEQFF. In nucleotides, the CDR3 is TGTGCCAGCAGCCGCCGGGCCCAAAACAATGAGCAGTTCTTC. Supplemented by reference TRBV28 and TRBJ2-1, the full variable domain reads DVKVTQSSRYLVKRTGEKVFLECVQDMDHENMFWYRQDPGLGLRLIYFSYDVKMKEKGDIPEGYSVSREKKERFSLILESASTNQTSMYLCASSRRAQNNEQFFGPGTRLTVL.

The chain has TRBV19 and TRBJ1-1; TRBD1 might be the D (5 bases). The CDR3 totals 13 residues. CDR1 and CDR2 (germline): LNHDA, SQIVND (reference sequence). Trimming pared 4 bases from V and 5 bases from J, leaving 11 bases between. CDR3 in amino acids: CASSTSPGTEAFF. The CDR3, as DNA: TGTGCCAGTAGTACATCCCCAGGGACTGAAGCTTTCTTT.

This clonotype was found a few times. The chain is built from TRBV6-5 and TRBJ2-5; 7 nucleotides agree with TRBD2. J lost 5 bases, V lost 6 bases, and 9 bases had no gene match. The germline V gene encodes CDR1 MNHEY and CDR2 SVGAGI. CDR3 length equals 14 residues. The CDR3 sequence is CASRALSGGETQYF. The CDR3 DNA follows: TGTGCCAGCAGAGCACTATCCGGGGGGGAGACCCAGTACTTC.

A word on this clonotype: A read error may produce the germline difference seen at one junction end. V is TRBV7-7 and J is TRBJ2-5, with 12 nucleotides matching TRBD1. This CDR3 has 16 amino acids. CDR1 and CDR2 from the germline V gene are SSHAT and FNYEAQ (reference sequence). This chain's CDR3 is CASSLPGQGAGEAQYF. DNA of the CDR3: TGTGCTAGCAGCTTGCCGGGACAGGGGGCTGGAGAGGCCCAGTACTTC.

This clonotype was seen a few times. The chain employs TRBV7-2 and TRBJ1-5; D is unclear. Germline CDR1 SGHTA, CDR2 FQGNSA. V was cut by 4 bases and J by 3 bases, with 10 bases left in between. CDR3 length: 14 amino acids. CDR3 sequence reads: CASSSGRNNQPQHF. In nucleotides, the CDR3 is TGTGCCAGCAGCTCCGGCAGGAACAATCAGCCCCAGCATTTT.

The chain employs TRBV6-1 and TRBJ2-1, with 9 bases fitting TRBD1. V lost 11 bases and J lost 7; bases outside the gene matches: 9. The CDR3 length is 13 residues. Germline CDR1 reads MNHNS; CDR2 reads SASEGT. Written as DNA, the CDR3 is TGTGCCGCCAGGACAGGGGAGACGAATGAGCAGTTCTTC. As protein: CAARTGETNEQFF.

This clonotype has at least ten counts. The gene calls are TRBV27 and TRBJ2-7; perhaps TRBD1 as D (6 bases). V was cut by 7 bases and J by 5 bases, with 15 bases left in between. This CDR3 has 13 amino acids. In germline, CDR1 is MNHEY, CDR2 SMNVEV (reference sequence). CDR3 sequence: CASMYQGSNEQYF. The CDR3 coding sequence is TGTGCCAGCATGTATCAGGGGTCCAACGAGCAGTACTTC.

This clonotype occurred a few times. The chain joins TRBV21-1 to TRBJ2-7. TRBV21-1 is termed a pseudogene. The CDR3 has 14 residues. The CDR3 loop reads CASSTRPRSYEQYF. The CDR3 DNA is TGTGCCAGCAGCACAAGGCCGCGGTCCTACGAGCAGTACTTC.

This clonotype has a handful of counts. A much larger clone is a single base away; this may be a read error. J is TRBJ2-7 and V is TRBV3-1, with D perhaps given as TRBD1 or TRBD2 (6 bases each). Looked up from germline, CDR1 is LGHDT and CDR2 is YNNKEL (reference sequence). The V end was cut by 4 bases, the J end by 10 bases, with 17 bases between. The CDR3 extends over 13 amino acids. CDR3: CASSPRRGSGQYF. DNA for the CDR3: TGTGCCAGCAGCCCTCGCAGGGGTAGCGGACAGTACTTC.

This clonotype appeared a few times. The CDR3 DNA sequence: TGTGCCAGCAGCTCATTAGGAGGGGTAAATGAGCAGTTCTTC. Translating it yields CASSSLGGVNEQFF. V gene TRBV7-3 combines with J gene TRBJ2-1; tentative D call: TRBD2 (6 bases). Deletions cut 4 bases from V and 7 bases from J, with 14 bases between. The CDR3 extends over 14 amino acids. Germline CDR1 SGHTA, CDR2 FQGTGA.